These 30 T cell receptor beta chains came from one sample sequenced in a study of CD8+CD57+ T cells in acquired aplastic anemia. Individuals selected for sequencing had exhibited CD8+CD57+ cell expansion on flow cytometry. Template material for TCR beta VDJ and CDR3 profiling consisted of genomic DNA. TCRdb processed the reads anew with MiXCR; each CDR3 protein has one entry. The repertoire holds approximately 260,000 distinct CDR3 sequences, around 82% seen once, with about 41% in the top ten. Sample: sorted CD4+, CD8+, or CD8+CD57+ T cells (not recorded which) from PBMCs. All receptors derive from a human donor with aplastic anemia.

In regard to this clonotype: One end of the junction varies from germline; a read error may be responsible. This rearrangement joins TRBV5-5 to TRBJ2-3; tentative D call: TRBD2 (7 bases). CDR1 and CDR2 from the germline V gene are SGHKS and YYEKEE (reference sequence). The CDR3 is made up of 16 amino acids. CDR3 in amino acids: CASSHTGRGASDTQYF. The CDR3 DNA reads as TGCGCCAGCAGCCATACAGGGAGGGGCGCGTCAGATACGCAGTATTTT.

The chain employs TRBV19 and TRBJ2-7, with D possibly matching TRBD2 (6 bases). V was clipped by 5 bases and J by 2 bases, with 25 bases between them. CDR3 length equals 18 residues. Germline V gene data show CDR1 as LNHDA and CDR2 as SQIVND (reference sequence). As DNA, the CDR3 is TGTGCCAGTAGTGCACGGGACGCCGGGGAGGCATTAGCCTACGAGCAGTACGTC. Translating gives CASSARDAGEALAYEQYV.

With regard to this clonotype: The junction departs from germline at one end; a sequencing error may be responsible. The V call is TRBV10-2, the J call TRBJ2-2, with no clear D. Germline lookup yields CDR1 WSHSY and CDR2 SAAADI. This CDR3 contains 13 residues. The CDR3 coding sequence is TGTGCCACCTTGGCGATAGTCACCGCTGAGCTGTTTTTT. Its protein is CATLAIVTAELFF.

A remark on this clonotype: Just one base apart from a much larger clone, this may be a read error. V is TRBV11-3 and J is TRBJ2-5, with D possibly being TRBD1 (5 bases). This CDR3 has 14 residues. Germline V gene lookup returns CDR1 SGHNT and CDR2 YENEEA. Deletions cut 5 bases from V and 3 bases from J, with 13 bases between. CDR3 coding DNA: TGTGCCAGCAGCATAGGCCTGACAGAAGAGACCCAGTACTTC. Translated: CASSIGLTEETQYF.

As regards this clonotype: The junction shows a germline mismatch at one end, possibly a read error. V is TRBV15 and J is TRBJ2-3; D gene ambiguous. Near its end, the DNA agrees better with TRBJ1-5, so the J call may be wrong. The CDR3 runs to 14 residues. Germline lookup yields CDR1 LNHNV and CDR2 YYDKDF (reference sequence). The CDR3 reads CASSLARGHHTQHF. CDR3 coding DNA: TGTGCCAGCAGCCTGGCCAGAGGTCACCATACCCAGCATTTT.

With regard to this clonotype: The junction differs from germline at one of its ends, possibly a read error. The V gene is TRBV7-7, the J gene TRBJ2-3, with D hard to call. Germline values: CDR1 SSHAT, CDR2 FNYEAQ (reference sequence). The CDR3 sequence is 14 residues long. The CDR3 sequence is CASSLHPRNRQLFF. In nucleotides, the CDR3 is TGTGCTAGCAGCCTACACCCGAGGAACCGGCAGTTGTTTTTT.

V is TRBV10-1 and J is TRBJ2-7, with unresolved D. This CDR3 is 14 amino acids long. V was shortened by 5 bases and J by 6 bases, with 17 bases between the two germline ends. Germline V gene data show CDR1 as WNHNN and CDR2 as SYGVQD (reference sequence). In DNA, the CDR3 is TGCGCCAGCAGTAACCTCGGAACTACCACCGAGCAGTACTTC. This sequence encodes CASSNLGTTTEQYF.

In regard to this clonotype: Without the conserved terminal phenylalanine or tryptophan, this CDR3 likely stems from a read error. No DNA is shown, since the ends of the CDR3 on it are uncertain; the CDR3 is the one TCRdb lists. The chain uses TRBV7-2 and TRBJ2-7. The CDR3 is made up of 12 amino acids, end residues included. Germline CDR1 is SGHTA and CDR2 is FQGNSA. CDR3: CASSLAGDEQSH.

This clonotype appeared once. Because it lacks the conserved phenylalanine or tryptophan at the end, this CDR3 is likely a read error. It is unclear where the CDR3 begins or ends on the DNA, so no DNA is shown, and the CDR3 is as TCRdb lists it. The rearrangement uses TRBV2 and TRBJ2-3; the table calls TRBD1, which could not be checked here. The CDR3 comprises 13 residues, both ends counted. In germline, CDR1 is SNHLY, CDR2 FYNNEI. The CDR3: CASGDGGTDSQDV.

The chain employs TRBV7-9 and TRBJ2-1, with D perhaps matching TRBD1 or TRBD2 (6 bases each). Germline V CDR1 and CDR2: SEHNR, FQNEAQ (reference sequence). The germline V and J ends were trimmed by 2 bases and 6 bases, with 17 bases remaining between them. The CDR3 length is 16 residues. Written as DNA, the CDR3 is TGTGCCAGCAGCTTACAAAGAAGCTGGGGGGCCAATGAGCAGTTCTTC. This translates into CASSLQRSWGANEQFF. Complete variable domain (other parts from reference TRBV7-9 and TRBJ2-1): DTGVSQNPRHKITKRGQNVTFRCDPISEHNRLYWYRQTLGQGPEFLTYFQNEAQLEKSRLLSDRFSAERPKGSFSTLEIQRTEQGDSAMYLCASSLQRSWGANEQFFGPGTRLTVL.

This chain uses TRBV7-8 with TRBJ2-7; 12 bases are a match to TRBD1. J was trimmed by 4 bases and V by 8 bases; bases with no gene match: 15. This CDR3 contains 17 residues. CDR1 and CDR2 from the germline V gene are SGHVS and FQNEAQ. Here the CDR3 DNA reads TGTGCCAGCGGGGACAGGGGGCGAAGCGGTTACCGGTACGAGCAGTACTTC. Its translation is CASGDRGRSGYRYEQYF.

The J gene is TRBJ2-5, the V gene TRBV5-4; no firm D call. The germline V gene has CDR1 SGHNT and CDR2 YYREEE (reference sequence). The V end lost 4 bases, the J end lost 4 bases, and 17 bases lay between the germline ends. CDR3 length: 15 amino acids. The DNA for the CDR3 is TGTGCCAGCAGCCACCAAGGCACCTGGGGAGAGACCCAGTACTTC. Its translation is CASSHQGTWGETQYF.

As concerns this clonotype: Sequence at one end of the junction differs from germline and may be a read error. V is TRBV5-1 and J is TRBJ2-5, with a tentative D call TRBD2 (6 bases). In germline, CDR1 is SGHRS, CDR2 YFSETQ. This CDR3 is built from 12 residues. CDR3 nucleotides: TGTGCCAGCAGCTTGGAGGGAGCAACCCAGTACTTC. This codes for CASSLEGATQYF.

Of note for this clonotype: One end of the junction is discordant with germline, which a read error may explain. This chain uses TRBV9 with TRBJ2-3; 7 bases line up with TRBD2. CDR3 length equals 14 residues. The germline CDR1 and CDR2 sequences are SGDLS and YYNGEE. The CDR3 spells CASGLAGGPRTLYF. CDR3 coding DNA: TGTGCCAGCGGCTTAGCGGGTGGTCCGAGAACGCTGTATTTT.

The CDR3 loop is CASSLEDRLQYF. The CDR3 region has the DNA TGTGCCAGCAGCTTAGAAGACAGGCTTCAGTACTTC. This chain joins TRBV11-3 and TRBJ2-4; D may be TRBD1 (6 bases). Trimming took off 0 bases at V and 11 bases at J, with 8 bases between the two ends. Germline V lookup: CDR1 SGHNT, CDR2 YENEEA. CDR3 length: 12 residues.

In regard to this clonotype: One end of the junction does not line up with germline, which may come from a read error. The CDR3 loop reads CASSLGRDELVYGYTF. The CDR3 DNA reads as TGCGCCAGCAGTTTGGGGAGGGACGAGCTCGTATATGGCTACACCTTC. The chain joins TRBV5-1 to TRBJ1-2, with a weak D call TRBD1 (5 bases). This CDR3 comprises 16 residues. Germline V gives CDR1 SGHRS, CDR2 YFSETQ.

A remark on this clonotype: Here the CDR3 omits its conserved ending phenylalanine or tryptophan, so a read error is the likely source. The DNA is omitted, as the CDR3 cannot be located on it reliably, and the CDR3 follows TCRdb's listing. This rearrangement joins TRBV2 to TRBJ1-2. With termini counted, the CDR3 has 15 amino acids. Germline-derived CDR1 and CDR2 are SNHLY and FYNNEI. The CDR3 is CASSGGWIHEQFFGP.

Points on this clonotype: The junction differs from germline at one of its ends, possibly a read error. This chain links TRBV5-1 with TRBJ2-3; possibly TRBD2 for D (6 bases). Germline V gene sequence: CDR1 SGHRS, CDR2 YFSETQ. This CDR3 spans 14 amino acids. CDR3 region: CASSFAGFSDTQYF. Here the CDR3 DNA reads TGTGCCAGCAGCTTCGCGGGATTTTCCGATACGCAGTATTTT.

As for this clonotype: A read error is likely, as this CDR3 ends without the conserved phenylalanine or tryptophan. V gene TRBV7-8 combines with J gene TRBJ2-3; a possible D gene is TRBD2 (5 bases). The CDR3 covers 13 residues. Germline V gene sequence: CDR1 SGHVS, CDR2 FQNEAQ. The CDR3 loop is CASRDAGTHTQYY. In DNA, the CDR3 is TGTGCCAGCAGGGACGCGGGCACACATACGCAGTATTAT.

The rearrangement uses TRBV25-1 and TRBJ1-1; D might be TRBD1 (6 bases). Between the trimmed V and J ends, which lost 1 base and 5 bases, there was a span of 11 bases. Germline CDR1 reads MGHDK; CDR2 reads SYGVNS. The CDR3 consists of 14 residues. The DNA for the CDR3 is TGTGCCAGCAGTGAATCGGGGGGGCGGACTGAAGCTTTCTTT. This translates into CASSESGGRTEAFF.

In the case of this clonotype: No conserved phenylalanine or tryptophan ends this CDR3, so it is likely a read error. This chain links TRBV4-3 with TRBJ1-2; D is ambiguous. The germline CDR1 and CDR2 sequences are LGHNA and YSLEER. The length of the CDR3 is 13 residues. V was pared by 5 bases and J by 6 bases, with 13 bases between. The DNA for the CDR3 is TGCGCCAGCAGCTTGGGGAGGAGCCATGGCTACACCTCC. It codes for CASSLGRSHGYTS.

The rearrangement joins TRBV7-4 to TRBJ2-1; no reliable D call. This CDR3 is 16 amino acids long. V was trimmed by 6 bases and J by 13 bases, leaving 28 bases between them. Germline CDR1 is SGHVT and CDR2 is SQSDAQ. The CDR3 DNA sequence: TGTGCCAGCAGTGTTGTGGTTACGAGCAGTACGTCTGGCCAGTTCTTC. Its translation: CASSVVVTSSTSGQFF.

In the case of this clonotype: The germline gene is not matched at one end of the junction; a read error may be the cause. This rearrangement joins TRBV19 to TRBJ1-1; D perhaps matches TRBD1 (5 bases). This CDR3 contains 15 residues. CDR1 and CDR2 (germline): LNHDA, SQIVND (reference sequence). CDR3 bases: TGTGCCAGTAGTATAGATCGGGACCGGAACAATTATGATCAGTTT. This codes for CASSIDRDRNNYDQF. The full variable domain, with the rest looked up from reference TRBV19 and TRBJ1-1, is DGGITQSPKYLFRKEGQNVTLSCEQNLNHDAMYWYRQDPGQGLRLIYYSQIVNDFQKGDIAEGYSVSREKKESFPLTVTSAQKNPTAFYLCASSIDRDRNNYDQFGQGTRLTVV.

The table lists this clonotype with a few counts. The V gene is TRBV19, the J gene TRBJ1-5, with D possibly TRBD1 on 5 matching bases. V lost 7 bases and J lost 4, with 11 bases in between. CDR3 size: 13 residues. Germline V gene data show CDR1 as LNHDA and CDR2 as SQIVND (reference sequence). The CDR3 DNA reads as TGTGCCAGTAATTACGACAGTAATCAGCCCCAGCATTTT. Its protein product is CASNYDSNQPQHF.

This clonotype was seen only once. The chain is built from TRBV7-6 and TRBJ2-7; 10 bases align to TRBD1. Germline-derived CDR1 and CDR2 are SGHVS and FNYEAQ. The V and J ends lost 6 bases and 3 bases, in that order; junction bases with no gene match: 11. This CDR3 spans 16 amino acids. CDR3 amino acids: CASSLMTGQGFYEQYF. CDR3 nucleotide sequence: TGTGCCAGCAGTCTAATGACGGGACAGGGGTTCTACGAGCAGTACTTC.

The chain combines TRBV7-3 with TRBJ2-3, with TRBD2 as a possible D gene (6 bases). Germline V gene data show CDR1 as SGHTA and CDR2 as FQGTGA. The CDR3 extends over 15 amino acids. Between the trimmed V and J ends, which lost 5 bases and 4 bases, there was a span of 16 bases. This CDR3 is CASSPGGANPDTQYF. CDR3 DNA: TGTGCCAGCAGCCCGGGCGGGGCAAATCCAGATACGCAGTATTTT.

The chain uses TRBV7-2 and TRBJ2-1; D gene unclear. Trimming took 1 base from V and 12 from J, leaving 22 bases between them. Per the germline V gene, CDR1 is SGHTA and CDR2 is FQGNSA. The CDR3 consists of 16 residues. The CDR3 protein is CASSLVMNTEAFLQFF. The CDR3 DNA reads as TGTGCCAGCAGCTTAGTCATGAACACTGAAGCTTTTTTGCAGTTCTTC.

This clonotype was counted many times. The chain couples TRBV13 to TRBJ2-3; possible D gene TRBD1, 5 bases. In germline, CDR1 is PRHDT, CDR2 FYEKMQ (reference sequence). Trimming removed 1 base from V and 11 bases from J, with 16 bases in between. The length of the CDR3 is 14 residues. CDR3 sequence (DNA): TGTGCCAGCAGCTTAGTGGCCTGGGGCAATGAGCAGTATTTT. It translates to CASSLVAWGNEQYF.

The table lists this clonotype with a count of one. No conserved phenylalanine or tryptophan ends this CDR3, so it is likely a read error. V is TRBV2 and J is TRBJ1-1, with 9 bases matching TRBD1. V shed 6 bases and J 5 bases; nucleotides not matched to a gene: 7. Germline V gene data show CDR1 as SNHLY and CDR2 as FYNNEI. The CDR3 is 14 amino acids. CDR3 in amino acids: CASSVTGGGTEAFS. The CDR3 DNA follows: TGTGCCAGCAGCGTCACAGGGGGCGGGACTGAAGCTTTCTCT.

Turning to this clonotype: A read error may account for a junction end that differs from germline. This chain connects TRBV7-8 to TRBJ2-1; D may be TRBD1 (6 bases). The CDR3 length is 13 residues. Germline CDR1 is SGHVS and CDR2 is FQNEAQ. In nucleotides, the CDR3 is TGTGCCAGCAGCGCTGTACAGGGTCATACTGAATCTTTC. This codes for CASSAVQGHTESF.